This T cell receptor beta chain derives from a study of PD-1 blockade in classical Hodgkin lymphoma (dated by TCRdb to the early 2020s). For context, the study as a whole: Nivolumab dosing was 3 mg/kg intravenously every 2 weeks, continuing until either disease progression or unacceptable toxicity. The study used CyTOF and TCR beta sequencing to define a peripheral blood immune signature of response to PD-1 blockade in classical Hodgkin lymphoma.

Notes on this clone: Its cognate antigen has yet to be identified. The input lacks base qualities; no much larger clone sits a single base away.

Genomic DNA was isolated using the Qiagen DNeasy kit from unsorted PBMCs as well as from negatively selected CD4+ and CD8+ fractions. Amplification of TCR beta CDR3 regions was done by immunoSEQ multiplex PCR with primers that anneal to V and J segments. A synthetic immune receptor repertoire was used to minimize amplification bias, and any residual bias was removed computationally once sequencing was done. The original methods were these. Repertoire diversity was quantified as the Shannon entropy index using custom Python scripts. Unsorted, CD4+ and CD8+ repertoires were analyzed separately, except in combined analyses where CD4+ and CD8+ sequences were merged in silico. Clonal expansion was defined as a frequency increase of at least 2-fold after treatment compared with C1D1, and clones undetected at baseline were assigned a pseudocount of 0.5. Singleton clones were defined as clones with 0 or 1 copy at C1D1, and non-singleton clones were defined as clones with 2 or more copies. By matching protein sequences in sorted samples from the same patient, clones expanded in unsorted samples were annotated as CD4+, CD8+ or unknown. Wilcoxon tests were applied to paired samples to test diversity changes from C1D1 to C4D1. What TCRdb holds here is the immuneACCESS table cut down to in-frame rearrangements. Part of the clones is not present; checked against another copy, under half of the missing clones reflect an unresolved V gene, and the others are unexplained. V, J and clone size reflect that table, while D and trimming were determined from the DNA. The sample table holds about 19,000 clones, of which approximately 84% were seen once. The ten largest account for 6.3% of the sample.

Points the paper makes about the study in general: Baseline TCR diversity was reported as lower in newly diagnosed patients than in healthy donors, and lower still in relapsed/refractory patients. The study was restricted to a single clinical trial cohort, and the causes of repertoire differences, possibly disease activity or prior therapy, were left undefined. Baseline diversity similar to that of newly diagnosed patients was observed in trial patients achieving complete response, whereas significantly lower diversity was observed in partial responders and progressors. Diversity was lower in patients who began nivolumab less than 1 year after ASCT, so these patients were left out of later analyses to avoid confounding by immune reconstitution. A significant rise by C4D1 was seen in CD4+ but not CD8+ TCR diversity (p=0.0027 vs p=0.16), with the rise being most apparent in complete responders (p=0.02).

Explained via the paper, the time point label denotes: cycle 1 day 1 (C1D1), immediately before nivolumab initiation. Relapse after autologous stem cell transplantation had occurred in all trial patients, and cohorts A, B and C were distinguished by prior brentuximab vedotin exposure. The trial cohort included roughly 60 patients with relapsed/refractory classical Hodgkin lymphoma, and each patient had a best overall response of complete response, partial response or progressive disease. Single-agent nivolumab was administered to trial patients in the multi-cohort phase II CheckMate 205 trial. Best overall response was determined by an independent review committee according to the 2007 International Working Group response criteria. Trial PBMCs were collected immediately before nivolumab initiation (C1D1) and during therapy at cycle 2 day 1 and cycle 4 day 1. Peripheral blood was collected in 8 mL Vacutainer Cell Preparation Tubes, from which PBMCs were isolated by centrifugation and then cryopreserved.

From the germline V gene, CDR1 is SGDLS and CDR2 is YYNGEE. V is reduced by 4 bases and J by 4 bases, leaving a spacing of 12 bases between them. From cysteine to phenylalanine, the CDR3 is 15 amino acids long. Solely the CDR3 DNA is kept, with 45 bases framed from the first base. The chain employs TRBV9 and TRBJ1-6; the D gene assignment is ambiguous. Sample: peripheral blood mononuclear cells (PBMCs), taken at baseline. The sequence derives from a human donor with classical Hodgkin lymphoma. The DNA sequence is TGTGCCAGCAGCCAAAGCGGGAATTATAATTCACCCCTCCACTTT. It specifies CASSQSGNYNSPLHF.